This T cell receptor beta chain was sequenced for a study of identical twins. Study-level findings and limits: Findings came from cross-sectional statistics, without long-term follow-up of donors.

CDR1 and CDR2 (germline): SGHRS, YFSETQ. Trimming pared 3 bases from V and 3 bases from J, leaving 15 bases between. The CDR3 runs 15 residues. MiXCR, applied by TCRdb to the 5' RACE reads, yields one record per CDR3 protein. Counted here are 400,000 to 550,000 distinct CDR3 sequences, around 20% occurring once; the ten biggest clones make up roughly 0.9%. This clonotype was detected many times. Antigen: not known. This sample also belongs to another study, concerning T cells expressing NK-cell markers.

This sequence joins TRBV5-1 and TRBJ2-5, with D perhaps matching TRBD2 (5 bases). Sequencing input: CD4+ T cells sorted from blood. The receptor's source is a woman in her late teens or twenties in good health. CDR3 in DNA: TGCGCCAGCAGCTCGGGGAGCCAGGTGGAAGAGACCCAGTACTTC. Translated, it gives CASSSGSQVEETQYF.